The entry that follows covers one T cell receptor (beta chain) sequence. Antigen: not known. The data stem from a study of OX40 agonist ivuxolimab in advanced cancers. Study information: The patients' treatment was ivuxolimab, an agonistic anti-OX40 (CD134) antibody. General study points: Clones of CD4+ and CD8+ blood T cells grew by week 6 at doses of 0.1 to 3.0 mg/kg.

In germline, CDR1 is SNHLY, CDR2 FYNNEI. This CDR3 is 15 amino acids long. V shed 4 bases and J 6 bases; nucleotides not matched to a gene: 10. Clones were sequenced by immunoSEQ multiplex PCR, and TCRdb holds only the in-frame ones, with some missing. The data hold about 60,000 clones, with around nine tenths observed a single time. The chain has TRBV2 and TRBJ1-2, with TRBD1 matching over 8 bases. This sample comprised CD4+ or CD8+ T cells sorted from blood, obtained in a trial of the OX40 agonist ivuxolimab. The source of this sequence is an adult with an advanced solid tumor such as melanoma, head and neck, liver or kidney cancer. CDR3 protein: CASSARRTGMDGYTF. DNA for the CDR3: TGTGCCAGCAGTGCCCGAAGGACAGGGATGGATGGCTACACCTTC. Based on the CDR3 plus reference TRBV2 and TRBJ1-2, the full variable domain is EPEVTQTPSHQVTQMGQEVILRCVPISNHLYFYWYRQILGQKVEFLVSFYNNEISEKSEIFDDQFSVERPDGSNFTLKIRSTKLEDSAMYFCASSARRTGMDGYTFGSGTRLTVV.